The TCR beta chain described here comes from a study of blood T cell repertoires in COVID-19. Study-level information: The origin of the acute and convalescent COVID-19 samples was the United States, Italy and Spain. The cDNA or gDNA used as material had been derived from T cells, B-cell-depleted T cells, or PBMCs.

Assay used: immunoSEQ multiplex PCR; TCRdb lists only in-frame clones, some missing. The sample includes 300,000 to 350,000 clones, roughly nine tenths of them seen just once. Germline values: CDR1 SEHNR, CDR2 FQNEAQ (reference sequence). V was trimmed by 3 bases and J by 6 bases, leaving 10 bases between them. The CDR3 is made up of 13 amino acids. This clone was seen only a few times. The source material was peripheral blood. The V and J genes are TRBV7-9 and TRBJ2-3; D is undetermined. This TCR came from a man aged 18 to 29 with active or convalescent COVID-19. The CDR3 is CASSFAPEDTQYF. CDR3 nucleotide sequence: TGTGCCAGCAGCTTCGCCCCTGAGGATACGCAGTATTTT.